This T cell receptor (beta chain) was documented in a study of T cells after yellow fever vaccination. Germline CDR1 is LGHNA and CDR2 is YNFKEQ. With 2 bases removed from V and 10 bases from J, the gap between germline ends came to 15 bases. The CDR3 spans 14 residues. Each CDR3 protein gets one entry after TCRdb re-called the 5' RACE reads with MiXCR. The table lists some 420,000 distinct CDR3 sequences, around a sixth of them singletons. The sequence was collected from a man younger than 35 who received the YFV17D yellow fever vaccine. This chain joins TRBV4-2 and TRBJ2-1; D uncertain. The sequenced sample was PBMCs, obtained before the yellow fever booster vaccination. CDR3 in DNA: TGTGCCAGCAGCCAACCTAGGCCCCATTGGGAGCAGTTCTTC. Translation gives CASSQPRPHWEQFF.